This T cell receptor (beta chain) was captured in a study of OX40 agonist ivuxolimab in advanced cancers. CDR1 is MGHRA and CDR2 is YSYEKL in the germline V gene. Trimming took 0 bases from V and 0 from J, leaving 6 bases between them. The CDR3 length is 14 residues. The data were produced by immunoSEQ multiplex PCR, yet TCRdb's version contains in-frame clones alone and is incomplete. The sample yields more than 85,000 clones, approximately 90% seen once. V gene TRBV4-1 combines with J gene TRBJ2-7; D gene ambiguous. The sample consisted of CD4+ or CD8+ T cells sorted from blood, taken in a trial of the OX40 agonist ivuxolimab. This clonotype originated in an adult with an advanced solid tumor such as melanoma, head and neck, liver or kidney cancer. CDR3 DNA: TGCGCCAGCAGCCAAGATCATATCTCCTACGAGCAGTACTTC. Encoded protein: CASSQDHISYEQYF.